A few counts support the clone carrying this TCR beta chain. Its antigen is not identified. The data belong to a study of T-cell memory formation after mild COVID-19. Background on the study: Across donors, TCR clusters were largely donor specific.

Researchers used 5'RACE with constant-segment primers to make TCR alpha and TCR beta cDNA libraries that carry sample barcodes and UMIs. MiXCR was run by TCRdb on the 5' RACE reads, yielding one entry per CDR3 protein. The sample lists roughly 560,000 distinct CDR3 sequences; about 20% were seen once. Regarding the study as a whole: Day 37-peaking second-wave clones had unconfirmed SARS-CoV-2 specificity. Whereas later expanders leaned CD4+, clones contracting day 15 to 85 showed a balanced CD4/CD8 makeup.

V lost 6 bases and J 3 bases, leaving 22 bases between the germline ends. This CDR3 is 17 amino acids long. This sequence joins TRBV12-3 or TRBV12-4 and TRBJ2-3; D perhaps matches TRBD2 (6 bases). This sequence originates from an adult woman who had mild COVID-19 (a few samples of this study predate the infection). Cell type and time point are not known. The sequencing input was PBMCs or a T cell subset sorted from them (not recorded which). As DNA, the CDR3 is TGTGCCAGCAGCCGATCTGCGGCGGGGTTTTTTACAGATACGCAGTATTTT. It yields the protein CASSRSAAGFFTDTQYF.